This is a list of T cell receptor beta chains from one sample in a study of early stage breast cancer tumors. TCRdb keeps only in-frame clones here, not all; method: immunoSEQ multiplex PCR. The sample lists 50,000 or so clones, about 80% occurring once. Sequencing was performed on blood. Receptors originate from a person aged 45 to 60 with breast cancer. The CDR3 runs from the conserved cysteine through the conserved F or W. Fields, in order: V gene, J gene, clone size, D gene, CDR3 DNA, CDR3 protein. A D gene is named only where the DNA matches it firmly. Rows give clone size only sometimes, using once, few, many, or a class for an expanded clone.

v_gene: TRBV15
j_gene: TRBJ2-5
abundance: NA
d_gene: NA
CDR3nt: TGTGCCACCAGGGAGGGCGGGGCCCAAGAGACCCAGTACTTC
CDR3aa: CATREGGAQETQYF

v_gene: TRBV7-6
j_gene: TRBJ2-7
abundance: NA
d_gene: TRBD1
CDR3nt: TGTGCCAGCAGCTCGGGACAGGGAGGGGAGCAGTACTTC
CDR3aa: CASSSGQGGEQYF

v_gene: TRBV28
j_gene: TRBJ1-5
abundance: NA
d_gene: TRBD1
CDR3nt: TGTGCCAGTAGACAGGGTGGCAATCAGCCCCAGCATTTT
CDR3aa: CASRQGGNQPQHF

v_gene: TRBV11-2
j_gene: TRBJ2-3
abundance: few
d_gene: TRBD2
CDR3nt: TGTGCCAGCAGCGATAGCGGGAGATCGTCAGATACGCAGTATTTT
CDR3aa: CASSDSGRSSDTQYF

v_gene: TRBV29-1
j_gene: TRBJ2-3
abundance: once
d_gene: TRBD2
CDR3nt: TGCAGCGTCCTGCCGGGGGCGGGAGGGTACACGCAGTATTTT
CDR3aa: CSVLPGAGGYTQYF

v_gene: TRBV5-1
j_gene: TRBJ2-2
abundance: NA
d_gene: NA
CDR3nt: TGCGCCAGCAGCTTACGGGAGAGTGGGACCGGGGAGCTGTTTTTT
CDR3aa: CASSLRESGTGELFF

v_gene: TRBV19
j_gene: TRBJ1-2
abundance: NA
d_gene: NA
CDR3nt: TGTGCCAGTAGTCCTAACAGGGCTGGCTATGGCTACACCTTC
CDR3aa: CASSPNRAGYGYTF

v_gene: TRBV6-1
j_gene: TRBJ1-1
abundance: NA
d_gene: NA
CDR3nt: TGTGCCAGCAGAACGTTTGGGAGAAGAGAAGCTTTCTTT
CDR3aa: CASRTFGRREAFF

v_gene: TRBV7-9
j_gene: TRBJ1-6
abundance: NA
d_gene: NA
CDR3nt: TGTGCCAGCAGCTTCTCGGGTTCACCCCTCCACTTT
CDR3aa: CASSFSGSPLHF

v_gene: TRBV19
j_gene: TRBJ2-2
abundance: NA
d_gene: NA
CDR3nt: TGTGCCAGTAGAACTGGGGCGAACACCGGGGAGCTGTTTTTT
CDR3aa: CASRTGANTGELFF

v_gene: TRBV5-4
j_gene: TRBJ2-3
abundance: NA
d_gene: TRBD1
CDR3nt: TGTGCCAGCAGCCCACCGGGACAGCGCACAGATACGCAGTATTTT
CDR3aa: CASSPPGQRTDTQYF

v_gene: TRBV2
j_gene: TRBJ2-1
abundance: NA
d_gene: TRBD1
CDR3nt: TGTGCCAGCAGAGGGGGCGCTGAGCAGTTCTTC
CDR3aa: CASRGGAEQFF

v_gene: TRBV10-3
j_gene: TRBJ2-2
abundance: NA
d_gene: NA
CDR3nt: TGTGCCATCAGTGCCCTTGGGGAGAACACCGGGGAGCTGTTTTTT
CDR3aa: CAISALGENTGELFF

v_gene: TRBV5-1
j_gene: TRBJ2-1
abundance: NA
d_gene: NA
CDR3nt: TGCGCCAGCAGTGGACAGTACAATGAGCAGTTCTTC
CDR3aa: CASSGQYNEQFF

v_gene: TRBV11-3
j_gene: TRBJ2-5
abundance: once
d_gene: TRBD1
CDR3nt: TGTGCCAGCAGCTTACGGGGACAGGGACTCGGAGAGACCCAGTACTTC
CDR3aa: CASSLRGQGLGETQYF

v_gene: TRBV7-2
j_gene: TRBJ2-7
abundance: NA
d_gene: NA
CDR3nt: TGTGCCAGCAGCTTAGGATGGTCGGGGGACCACGAGCAGTACTTC
CDR3aa: CASSLGWSGDHEQYF

v_gene: TRBV7-2
j_gene: TRBJ2-2
abundance: few
d_gene: NA
CDR3nt: TGTGCCAGCAGCTTGGAACCCCACTCGAACACCGGGGAGCTGTTTTTT
CDR3aa: CASSLEPHSNTGELFF

v_gene: TRBV4-3
j_gene: TRBJ2-3
abundance: NA
d_gene: TRBD2
CDR3nt: TGCGCCAGCAGCCAAGACCGGGGGCTAGCGGGGGGTATCGCAGATACGCAGTATTTT
CDR3aa: CASSQDRGLAGGIADTQYF

v_gene: TRBV10-2
j_gene: TRBJ1-2
abundance: NA
d_gene: NA
CDR3nt: TGCGCCAGCAGTGTGGTTTCCAGGACAGCACCCTATGGCTACACCTTC
CDR3aa: CASSVVSRTAPYGYTF

v_gene: TRBV7-9
j_gene: TRBJ1-5
abundance: few
d_gene: NA
CDR3nt: TGTGCCAGCAGCTCGACCCTTGCAGGGCCCCAGCATTTT
CDR3aa: CASSSTLAGPQHF

v_gene: TRBV7-9
j_gene: TRBJ2-3
abundance: NA
d_gene: NA
CDR3nt: TGTGCCAGCGGGCGCACAGATACGCAGTATTTT
CDR3aa: CASGRTDTQYF

v_gene: TRBV19
j_gene: TRBJ2-7
abundance: NA
d_gene: TRBD1
CDR3nt: TGTGCCAGTAGTACCTTCTCGGGACAGGGGACCTACGAGCAGTACTTC
CDR3aa: CASSTFSGQGTYEQYF

v_gene: TRBV7-9
j_gene: TRBJ1-6
abundance: few
d_gene: TRBD1
CDR3nt: TGTGCCAGCAGCTTTACACAGGGGCTTAATTCACCCCTCCACTTT
CDR3aa: CASSFTQGLNSPLHF

v_gene: TRBV29-1
j_gene: TRBJ1-2
abundance: NA
d_gene: NA
CDR3nt: TGCAGCGCTGAGGGGCCTCCGGGGTATGGCTACACCTTC
CDR3aa: CSAEGPPGYGYTF

v_gene: TRBV18
j_gene: TRBJ1-4
abundance: NA
d_gene: NA
CDR3nt: TGTGCCAGCTCACGCTTCCAGGGAAGAGGTGAAAAACTGTTTTTT
CDR3aa: CASSRFQGRGEKLFF

v_gene: TRBV2
j_gene: TRBJ1-2
abundance: NA
d_gene: NA
CDR3nt: TGTGCCAGCAGTGAAGGACAGGTTTACTATGGCTACACCTTC
CDR3aa: CASSEGQVYYGYTF

v_gene: TRBV7-2
j_gene: TRBJ2-5
abundance: once
d_gene: NA
CDR3nt: TGTGCCAGCAGCTTGGGGATAGACCGGACCCAGTACTTC
CDR3aa: CASSLGIDRTQYF

v_gene: TRBV10-1
j_gene: TRBJ2-5
abundance: NA
d_gene: NA
CDR3nt: TGCGCCAGCAGTGAGGGGTCCCAAGAGACCCAGTACTTC
CDR3aa: CASSEGSQETQYF

v_gene: TRBV10-1
j_gene: TRBJ2-2
abundance: NA
d_gene: NA
CDR3nt: TGCGCCAGCAGTGAGTTACAGGTTCCCACCGGGGAGCTGTTTTTT
CDR3aa: CASSELQVPTGELFF

v_gene: TRBV7-2
j_gene: TRBJ2-3
abundance: NA
d_gene: NA
CDR3nt: TGTGCCAGCAGCTTAGGGTATAGCGGAACAGATACGCAGTATTTT
CDR3aa: CASSLGYSGTDTQYF

v_gene: TRBV30
j_gene: TRBJ1-4
abundance: once
d_gene: TRBD1
CDR3nt: TGTGCCTGGAAAGCTTCAGGGGGGTTTGAAAAACTGTTTTTT
CDR3aa: CAWKASGGFEKLFF

v_gene: TRBV28
j_gene: TRBJ2-7
abundance: once
d_gene: TRBD1
CDR3nt: TGTGCCAGCAGGCCGGGACAGACCTACGAGCAGTACTTC
CDR3aa: CASRPGQTYEQYF

v_gene: TRBV4-3
j_gene: TRBJ2-1
abundance: NA
d_gene: NA
CDR3nt: TGCGCCAGCAGCCAACAATTAAAGGCGGAATACAATGAGCAGTTCTTC
CDR3aa: CASSQQLKAEYNEQFF

v_gene: TRBV2
j_gene: TRBJ2-3
abundance: NA
d_gene: NA
CDR3nt: TGTGCCAGCAGTGTAACAGGGCAGTTTTCAGATACGCAGTATTTT
CDR3aa: CASSVTGQFSDTQYF